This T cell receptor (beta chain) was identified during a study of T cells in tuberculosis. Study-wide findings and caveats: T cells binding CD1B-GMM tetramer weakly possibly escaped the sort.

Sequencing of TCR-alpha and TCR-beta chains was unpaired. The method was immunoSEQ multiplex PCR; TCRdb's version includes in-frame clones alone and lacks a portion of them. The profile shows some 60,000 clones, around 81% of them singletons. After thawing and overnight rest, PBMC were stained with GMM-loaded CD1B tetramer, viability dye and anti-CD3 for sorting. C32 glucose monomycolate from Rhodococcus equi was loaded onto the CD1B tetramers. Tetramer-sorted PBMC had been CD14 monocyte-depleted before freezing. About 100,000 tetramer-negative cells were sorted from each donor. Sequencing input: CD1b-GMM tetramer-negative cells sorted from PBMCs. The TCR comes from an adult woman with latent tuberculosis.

CDR3 DNA sequence: TGTGCCACCAGCAGGACTAGCGGGAGATTGGATGAGCAGTTCTTC. It yields the protein CATSRTSGRLDEQFF. The chain recombines TRBV15 with TRBJ2-1; 12 bases match TRBD2. The germline V gene encodes CDR1 LNHNV and CDR2 YYDKDF (reference sequence). The CDR3 spans 15 residues. With V trimmed by 3 bases and J by 8 bases, 5 bases remained unmatched.